These 30 T cell receptor beta chains came from one sample sequenced in a study of shared clonotypes between healthy human individuals. Naive CD8 cells lacked CD45RO and underwent positive selection for CCR7, leaving out terminally differentiated effector memory CD45RA+ cells. Clones were sequenced by immunoSEQ multiplex PCR, and TCRdb holds only the in-frame ones, with some missing. The table records under 1 million clones, around 96% of them present only once. The specimen sequenced was naive CD8+ T cells sorted from blood. The receptors shown here come from a man aged 25 to 40 in good health.

V gene TRBV9 combines with J gene TRBJ2-7; D may correspond to TRBD1 or TRBD2 (5 bases each). This CDR3 has 14 residues. V lost 1 base and J 6 bases, leaving 14 bases between the germline ends. Germline V gene lookup returns CDR1 SGDLS and CDR2 YYNGEE. CDR3 sequence: CASSVWGLGGEQYF. The CDR3 nucleotides are TGTGCCAGCAGCGTATGGGGCCTTGGGGGCGAGCAGTACTTC.

This clone was counted a single time. The chain combines TRBV29-1 with TRBJ2-3, with 10 positions matching TRBD2. The V gene's germline CDR1 is SQVTM and CDR2 ANQGSEA. The CDR3 consists of 16 residues. Germline trimming cut 1 base from V and 7 bases from J; bases unmatched to any gene: 11. This chain's CDR3 is CSVEGEQLAGLNTQYF. The CDR3 DNA sequence: TGCAGCGTTGAAGGAGAGCAACTAGCGGGACTTAATACGCAGTATTTT.

The gene calls are TRBV7-9 and TRBJ1-1; D gene ambiguous. Germline V CDR1 and CDR2: SEHNR, FQNEAQ (reference sequence). The CDR3 runs 12 residues. Trimming took 7 bases from V and 6 from J, leaving 12 bases between them. The CDR3 is CASTQRGAEAFF. In DNA, the CDR3 is TGTGCCAGCACCCAACGGGGTGCTGAAGCTTTCTTT.

V is TRBV7-9 and J is TRBJ2-7, with 9 bases identical to TRBD1. Germline CDR1 reads SEHNR; CDR2 reads FQNEAQ (reference sequence). This CDR3 region has 16 residues. After removal of 5 bases from V and 2 bases from J, the junction contained 10 bases not matched to a gene. The CDR3 loop is CASSQTRTGDTYEQYF. As DNA, the CDR3 is TGTGCCAGCAGCCAAACGAGGACAGGGGATACCTACGAGCAGTACTTC. Based on the CDR3 plus reference TRBV7-9 and TRBJ2-7, the full variable domain is DTGVSQNPRHKITKRGQNVTFRCDPISEHNRLYWYRQTLGQGPEFLTYFQNEAQLEKSRLLSDRFSAERPKGSFSTLEIQRTEQGDSAMYLCASSQTRTGDTYEQYFGPGTRLTVT.

The chain has TRBV6-5 and TRBJ1-3, with TRBD1 matching 10 bases. The V and J ends lost 2 bases and 9 bases, in that order; junction bases with no gene match: 4. The CDR3 loop spans 14 amino acids. From germline, CDR1 is MNHEY and CDR2 SVGAGI. The CDR3 spells CASSYGTGVPTIYF. DNA for the CDR3: TGTGCCAGCAGTTACGGGACAGGGGTGCCCACCATATATTTT.

This clone was counted a single time. The V call is TRBV5-4, the J call TRBJ2-7, with D maybe TRBD1 (6 bases). Germline lookup yields CDR1 SGHNT and CDR2 YYREEE (reference sequence). Trimming took off 4 bases at V and 2 bases at J, with 10 bases between the two ends. The CDR3 covers 13 residues. CDR3 sequence (DNA): TGTGCCAGCAGCCCTGGACAGACCTACGAGCAGTACTTC. Residues: CASSPGQTYEQYF.

The chain has TRBV7-9 and TRBJ2-7, with TRBD1 identical over 8 bases. J lost 4 bases, V lost 5 bases, and 7 bases had no gene match. CDR3 size: 14 residues. Germline-derived CDR1 and CDR2 are SEHNR and FQNEAQ (reference sequence). CDR3: CASSHPDRGYEQYF. The CDR3 DNA reads TGTGCCAGCAGCCACCCTGACAGGGGTTACGAGCAGTACTTC.

This clone showed up just once. The chain joins TRBV29-1 to TRBJ2-3; 8 nucleotides line up with TRBD1. The CDR3 has 16 amino acids. V dropped 0 bases and J dropped 4; count of bases not matched to a gene: 9. Germline V CDR1 and CDR2: SQVTM, ANQGSEA. The DNA for the CDR3 is TGCAGCGTTGAAGATCTGGACAGGGATGTCCCAGATACGCAGTATTTT. Translated: CSVEDLDRDVPDTQYF.

The V call is TRBV15, the J call TRBJ2-5; D is uncertain. The CDR3 loop spans 14 amino acids. V was cut by 0 bases and J by 5 bases, with 10 bases left in between. Germline CDR1 and CDR2: LNHNV and YYDKDF (reference sequence). The CDR3 DNA reads TGTGCCACCAGCAGAGATCTCTGGGTCGAGACCCAGTACTTC. This gives the protein CATSRDLWVETQYF.

V usage is TRBV11-2 and J usage is TRBJ2-7; D uncertain. V lost 5 bases and J 2 bases, leaving 10 bases between the germline ends. The CDR3 is made up of 13 amino acids. Germline CDR1 SGHAT, CDR2 FQNNGV. The CDR3 sequence is CASSPGRTYEQYF. CDR3 nucleotide sequence: TGTGCCAGCAGCCCAGGACGTACCTACGAGCAGTACTTC.

The chain recombines TRBV27 with TRBJ2-1; 7 nucleotides match TRBD1. The CDR3 loop spans 13 amino acids. The V gene's germline CDR1 is MNHEY and CDR2 SMNVEV (reference sequence). The J segment lost 5 bases and the V segment lost 4 bases, leaving 2 bases of the junction unmatched. CDR3 sequence: CASSSGQNNEQFF. CDR3 DNA sequence: TGTGCCAGCAGTTCGGGACAGAACAATGAGCAGTTCTTC.

The J gene is TRBJ2-7, the V gene TRBV27; D is uncertain. V was cut by 5 bases and J by 4 bases, with 12 bases left in between. Germline CDR1 is MNHEY and CDR2 is SMNVEV (reference sequence). The CDR3 sequence is 13 residues long. The CDR3, as DNA: TGTGCCAGCAGTCCTGGGTCAAAATACGAGCAGTACTTC. This translates into CASSPGSKYEQYF.

The V and J genes are TRBV2 and TRBJ1-5; no definite D call. V was pared by 3 bases and J by 2 bases, with 11 bases between. Germline CDR1 SNHLY, CDR2 FYNNEI. The CDR3 extends over 15 amino acids. The CDR3 protein is CASSDIEGRNQPQHF. CDR3 nucleotides: TGTGCCAGCAGTGACATTGAGGGCCGCAATCAGCCCCAGCATTTT.

This clone appeared a few times. The chain couples TRBV28 to TRBJ2-3; D might be TRBD2 (5 bases). The CDR3 is made up of 17 amino acids. Trimming took 2 bases from V and 1 from J, leaving 16 bases between them. Germline V gene sequence: CDR1 MDHEN, CDR2 SYDVKM. DNA for the CDR3: TGTGCCAGCAGTTTAGAGTTGATGGGAGAGGGCACAGATACGCAGTATTTT. Translated: CASSLELMGEGTDTQYF.

The CDR3 protein is CASSLAVGDEQFF. CDR3 DNA sequence: TGTGCCAGCAGCTTAGCTGTCGGGGATGAGCAGTTCTTC. This chain joins TRBV7-6 and TRBJ2-1; D is possibly TRBD2 (5 bases). V was cut by 0 bases and J by 8 bases, with 8 bases left in between. CDR3 length: 13 amino acids. Looked up from germline, CDR1 is SGHVS and CDR2 is FNYEAQ. Full variable domain (missing parts from reference TRBV7-6 and TRBJ2-1): GAGVSQSPRYKVTKRGQDVALRCDPISGHVSLYWYRQALGQGPEFLTYFNYEAQQDKSGLPNDRFSAERPEGSISTLTIQRTEQRDSAMYRCASSLAVGDEQFFGPGTRLTVL.

The chain carries TRBV25-1 and TRBJ1-2; possibly TRBD1 for D (6 bases). The V gene lost 1 base and the J gene lost 3 bases, with 12 bases spanning the gap. The germline V gene encodes CDR1 MGHDK and CDR2 SYGVNS. The CDR3 is 15 residues long. As DNA, the CDR3 is TGTGCCAGCAGTGAATCTACAGGGTTTGACTATGGCTACACCTTC. Translation: CASSESTGFDYGYTF.

In its sample, this clone was seen once. V is TRBV5-1 and J is TRBJ2-2; TRBD1 is a possible D gene (6 bases). V lost 3 bases and J lost 2, with 11 bases in between. CDR1 is SGHRS, CDR2 YFSETQ, per germline. CDR3 length equals 15 residues. CDR3 residues: CASSYWTANTGELFF. CDR3 DNA sequence: TGCGCCAGCAGCTACTGGACAGCCAACACCGGGGAGCTGTTTTTT.

The V and J genes are TRBV28 and TRBJ1-2; TRBD1 matches 8 bases. CDR1 and CDR2 (germline): MDHEN, SYDVKM. This CDR3 has 15 amino acids. J gave up 2 bases and V 6 bases, and 8 bases lay outside the gene matches. The CDR3 region has the DNA TGTGCCAGCAGATATGGGACAGGACGGAACTATGGCTACACCTTC. Its protein product is CASRYGTGRNYGYTF.

The V gene is TRBV7-6, the J gene TRBJ1-2, with a weak D call TRBD1 (6 bases). The length of the CDR3 is 14 residues. Trimming cost V 2 bases and J 2 bases, with 9 bases left between them. Germline V gene lookup returns CDR1 SGHVS and CDR2 FNYEAQ. DNA for the CDR3: TGTGCCAGCAGCTTATACGGACAGAACTATGGCTACACCTTC. This encodes CASSLYGQNYGYTF.

The chain joins TRBV19 to TRBJ2-1; 8 bases fit TRBD1. CDR3 length: 15 amino acids. V shed 5 bases and J 7 bases; nucleotides not matched to a gene: 10. Germline V gene data show CDR1 as LNHDA and CDR2 as SQIVND (reference sequence). The CDR3 DNA reads as TGTGCCAGTAGTGAAGACAGGGGCCCTCGGAATGAGCAGTTCTTC. Translating it yields CASSEDRGPRNEQFF.

CDR3 amino acids: CASSLGTRWNEKLFF. DNA for the CDR3: TGTGCCAGCAGCTTAGGAACGAGGTGGAATGAAAAACTGTTTTTT. The chain combines TRBV7-6 with TRBJ1-4; no definite D call. The CDR3 totals 15 residues. Trimming left V 1 base short and J 5 bases short, with 11 bases between. The germline CDR1 and CDR2 sequences are SGHVS and FNYEAQ. The variable domain in full, completed from reference TRBV7-6 and TRBJ1-4, reads GAGVSQSPRYKVTKRGQDVALRCDPISGHVSLYWYRQALGQGPEFLTYFNYEAQQDKSGLPNDRFSAERPEGSISTLTIQRTEQRDSAMYRCASSLGTRWNEKLFFGSGTQLSVL.

The chain recombines TRBV7-8 with TRBJ2-7, with D tentatively TRBD1 (6 bases). V was shortened by 2 bases and J by 3 bases, with 8 bases between the two germline ends. Germline-derived CDR1 and CDR2 are SGHVS and FQNEAQ. The CDR3 is 13 residues long. In DNA, the CDR3 is TGTGCCAGCAGCTTAACAGGGTACTACGAGCAGTACTTC. This codes for CASSLTGYYEQYF. The full variable domain, in which reference TRBV7-8 and TRBJ2-7 provide the parts outside the CDR3, is GAGVSQSPRYKVAKRGQDVALRCDPISGHVSLFWYQQALGQGPEFLTYFQNEAQLDKSGLPSDRFFAERPEGSVSTLKIQRTQQEDSAVYLCASSLTGYYEQYFGPGTRLTVT.

With regard to this clone: The same CDR3 can be traced to other DNA sequences in this sample. The chain is built from TRBV7-9 and TRBJ2-1; D uncertain. Per germline, CDR1 SEHNR and CDR2 FQNEAQ (reference sequence). The CDR3 is 12 amino acids. Deletions cut 1 base from V and 7 bases from J, with 5 bases between. This CDR3 reads CASSLGLNEQFF. In DNA form, the CDR3 reads TGTGCCAGCAGCTTAGGTTTAAATGAGCAGTTCTTC.

This clone was picked up a small number of times. The chain combines TRBV30 with TRBJ2-7, with 7 bases aligning to TRBD2. Trimming cost V 5 bases and J 1 base; bases outside gene matches: 5. The germline gives CDR1 GTSNPN, CDR2 SVGIG (reference sequence). The CDR3 contains 13 residues. The CDR3 nucleotides read TGTGCCTGGGAGACTAGCTCGTCCTACGAGCAGTACTTC. It translates to CAWETSSSYEQYF. Variable domain in full (rest from reference TRBV30 and TRBJ2-7): SQTIHQWPATLVQPVGSPLSLECTVEGTSNPNLYWYRQAAGRGLQLLFYSVGIGQISSEVPQNLSASRPQDRQFILSSKKLLLSDSGFYLCAWETSSSYEQYFGPGTRLTVT.

V and J are TRBV7-3 and TRBJ1-2; tentatively, D is TRBD1 (5 bases). V lost 1 base, J lost 6 bases, and 21 bases lay in between. Germline CDR1 is SGHTA and CDR2 is FQGTGA. There are 17 residues in the CDR3. As DNA, the CDR3 is TGTGCCAGCAGCTTAAACCCACCTGGGGGTTCGTCGGATGGCTACACCTTC. Encoded protein: CASSLNPPGGSSDGYTF.

J is TRBJ2-7 and V is TRBV19; D is possibly TRBD1 or TRBD2 (5 bases each). The V gene's germline CDR1 is LNHDA and CDR2 SQIVND (reference sequence). The ends were cut back, 10 bases at V and 6 bases at J, with 22 bases in the middle. CDR3 length: 14 residues. The CDR3 DNA reads TGTGCCACCCAGGGTCCGAGGGTTCGAGGCGAGCAGTACTTC. This translates into CATQGPRVRGEQYF.

J is TRBJ2-7 and V is TRBV15; 7 bases fit TRBD1. Trimming took 4 bases from V and 1 from J; bases not matched to a gene: 13. The CDR3 totals 17 residues. Germline V gene lookup returns CDR1 LNHNV and CDR2 YYDKDF (reference sequence). The CDR3 DNA reads as TGTGCCACCAGCATCAGTTCCAGGACAGGTCGATCCTACGAGCAGTACTTC. Translation gives CATSISSRTGRSYEQYF.

The J gene is TRBJ2-3, the V gene TRBV7-9; D not certain. This CDR3 has 12 amino acids. The germline V and J ends were trimmed by 7 bases and 1 base, with 6 bases remaining between them. Per germline, CDR1 SEHNR and CDR2 FQNEAQ (reference sequence). CDR3 in amino acids: CASNLGTDTQYF. The CDR3 region has the DNA TGTGCCAGCAACTTGGGCACAGATACGCAGTATTTT.

The genes are TRBV28 and TRBJ2-2; 7 bases are a match to TRBD1. Germline V lookup: CDR1 MDHEN, CDR2 SYDVKM. This CDR3 has 15 residues. The J segment lost 1 base and the V segment lost 10 bases, leaving 9 bases of the junction unmatched. CDR3 region: CATLPWDRNTGELFF. In DNA, the CDR3 is TGTGCCACCCTCCCGTGGGACAGGAACACCGGGGAGCTGTTTTTT.

The J gene is TRBJ1-1, the V gene TRBV11-2; D might be TRBD1 (5 bases). V was clipped by 2 bases and J by 1 base, with 11 bases between them. The germline CDR1 and CDR2 sequences are SGHAT and FQNNGV. The length of the CDR3 is 15 residues. In nucleotides, the CDR3 is TGTGCCAGCAGCTTACGGGGCGCGAAGAACACTGAAGCTTTCTTT. Protein sequence: CASSLRGAKNTEAFF.